This TCR beta chain was identified in a study of T cell repertoires in cytomegalovirus infection. At the level of the study: CMV infection and matching HLA type were both indicated by public TCR beta signatures.

TCRdb itself ran the reads through MiXCR, one entry per CDR3 protein. The sample records approximately 260,000 distinct CDR3 sequences, approximately 15% being singletons. This clonotype was seen only a few times. Its antigen remains unknown. The V gene end was trimmed by 5 bases and the J gene end by 5 bases; junction bases not matched to a gene: 4. The germline V gene has CDR1 MNHEY and CDR2 SVGAGI. The CDR3 runs to 13 residues. Study-wide results and caveats: Individuals carrying CMV plus the relevant HLA were identified by cumulative frequency of public TCR beta families.

The clonotype originates from a human donor in good health (CMV status not recorded). Some clones in this sample may be carry-over from other donors' samples. The sample consisted of CD8+ T cells from PBMCs. This chain connects TRBV6-5 to TRBJ1-1, with 8 positions matching TRBD1. Written as DNA, the CDR3 is TGTGCCAGCAGTCGGACAGGGCTGACTGAAGCTTTCTTT. Translated: CASSRTGLTEAFF.